The rows below give T cell receptor beta chains drawn from one sample of a study of T cell changes during pregnancy in multiple sclerosis. The method was immunoSEQ multiplex PCR; TCRdb's version includes in-frame clones alone and lacks a portion of them. The sample holds approximately 100,000 clones, approximately 90% seen once. Sequencing was performed on peripheral blood, taken in the second trimester of pregnancy. These receptors were obtained from a female donor with multiple sclerosis, enrolled in a pregnancy study. CDR3s leave out the opening cysteine and the closing phenylalanine or tryptophan.

v_gene | CDR3aa
TRBV21-1 | ASSNDGTSGSYNEQF
TRBV5-4 | ASSFFGDTEAF
TRBV6-1 | ASSVLAGGQETQY
TRBV27 | ASSPPLNTGELF
TRBV9 | ASSPPGTSVETQY
TRBV28 | ASTLGGFNYGYT
TRBV28 | ASFAWGQGVYEQY
TRBV29-1 | SVYERYTEAF
TRBV27 | ASSLRAGRTGADEQF
TRBV7-2 | ASSSRGILINEQF
TRBV9 | ASSVAGLQTYEQY
TRBV7-2 | ASSLAGGASYNEQF
TRBV4-2 | ASSQNPSGSSYNEQF
TRBV7-9 | ASSLPSVSQTVHGYT
TRBV18 | ASSPRNEQF
TRBV4-2 | ASSLGRQGPSYEQY
TRBV7-2 | ASSSGQGVTDTQY
TRBV5-1 | ASSLGGGAGELF
TRBV19 | ASTPTGIGYGYT
TRBV6-5 | ASSSYPGSQPQH
TRBV9 | ASSVTAGEVTDTQY
TRBV7-2 | ASSLAGSYGYT
TRBV4-2 | ASSQGERSYNEQF
TRBV29-1 | SVRDSNQPQH
TRBV6-5 | ASSAQGYQETQY
TRBV28 | ASKTGSKNEQY
TRBV19 | ASSRGRVGKNIQY
TRBV18 | ASSPQRNTGELF
TRBV9 | ASNEETKAF
TRBV11-2 | ASSLGLEAF
TRBV7-9 | ASSFLTGETGELF
TRBV7-7 | ASSRGGQGAEESPGNTIY